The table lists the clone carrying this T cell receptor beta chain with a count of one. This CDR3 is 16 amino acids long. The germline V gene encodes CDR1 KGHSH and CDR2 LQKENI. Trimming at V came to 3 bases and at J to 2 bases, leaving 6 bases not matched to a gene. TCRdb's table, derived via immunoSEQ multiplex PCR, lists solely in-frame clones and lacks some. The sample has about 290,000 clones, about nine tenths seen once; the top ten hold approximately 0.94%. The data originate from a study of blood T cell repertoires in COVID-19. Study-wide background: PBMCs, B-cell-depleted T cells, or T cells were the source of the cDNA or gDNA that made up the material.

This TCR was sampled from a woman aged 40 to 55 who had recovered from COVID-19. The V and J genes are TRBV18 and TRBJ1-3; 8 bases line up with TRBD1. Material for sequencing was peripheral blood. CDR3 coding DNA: TGTGCCAGCTCACCGATTGAACAGGGGGCTGGAAACACCATATATTTT. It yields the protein CASSPIEQGAGNTIYF. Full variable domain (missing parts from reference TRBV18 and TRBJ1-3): NAGVMQNPRHLVRRRGQEARLRCSPMKGHSHVYWYRQLPEEGLKFMVYLQKENIIDESGMPKERFSAEFPKEGPSILRIQQVVRGDSAAYFCASSPIEQGAGNTIYFGEGSWLTVV.